This entry lists 27 T cell receptor beta chains sequenced from one sample in a study of human T cells and chemical hapten exposure. Indicated time point: patch test 3, about 24 weeks after DPC sensitization. Sample treatment: therapeutic diphenylcyclopropenone sensitization with weekly scalp DPC. TCRdb independently ran MiXCR on the RACE reads; one entry per CDR3 protein. The repertoire has about 84,000 distinct CDR3 sequences, approximately 10% of them found once; the top ten carry roughly 3.7%. Sequences were derived from whole blood, sampled in connection with sensitization to the hapten diphenylcyclopropenone (DPC). These receptors all stem from a woman in her 50s with alopecia areata. Some clones in this sample may be carry-over from other donors' samples.

The sample holds a few counts of this clonotype. The V call is TRBV28, the J call TRBJ1-2; 8 nucleotides line up with TRBD1. Germline CDR1 MDHEN, CDR2 SYDVKM. With 4 bases clipped from V and 4 bases from J, the junction kept 11 bases outside the gene matches. The CDR3 covers 16 residues. The CDR3 DNA sequence: TGTGCCAGCAGTTCATTAGGAGGACAGGGAGGCTATGGCTACACCTTC. Protein product: CASSSLGGQGGYGYTF.

The V and J genes are TRBV11-2 and TRBJ2-3; TRBD1 aligns across 7 bases. Germline V CDR1 and CDR2: SGHAT, FQNNGV. The CDR3 runs to 16 residues. V was clipped by 5 bases and J by 2 bases; unmatched bases: 10. CDR3 sequence: CASSLLRGPSTDTQYF. The CDR3, as DNA: TGTGCCAGCAGCCTTTTGAGGGGGCCCTCCACAGATACGCAGTATTTT.

Turning to this clonotype: One junction end does not reproduce the germline sequence, and a read error may be involved. V is TRBV6-2 or TRBV6-3 and J is TRBJ2-2; tentatively, D is TRBD1 (5 bases). The germline V gene encodes CDR1 MNHEY and CDR2 SVGEGT. The CDR3 consists of 14 residues. CDR3 amino acids: CASIRQPNTGELFF. The DNA of the CDR3 is TGCGCCAGCATTAGACAGCCGAACACCGGGGAGCTGTTTTTT.

This clonotype was observed at least ten times. The gene calls are TRBV7-8 and TRBJ2-7; TRBD2 might be the D (5 bases). CDR1 and CDR2 (germline): SGHVS, FQNEAQ. Trimming pared 5 bases from V and 3 bases from J, leaving 11 bases between. This CDR3 region has 13 residues. In nucleotides, the CDR3 is TGTGCCAGCAGCCCGGGATCTGGCTACGAGCAGTACTTC. This sequence encodes CASSPGSGYEQYF.

The table lists this clonotype with a few counts. The genes are TRBV2 and TRBJ1-5; D gene unclear. Trimming pared 0 bases from V and 0 bases from J, leaving 6 bases between. CDR1 SNHLY and CDR2 FYNNEI come from the germline V gene. The CDR3 is 15 residues long. CDR3 sequence (DNA): TGTGCCAGCAGTGAAGCAGCCCTTAGCAATCAGCCCCAGCATTTT. Its translation is CASSEAALSNQPQHF.

This clonotype was observed many times. The CDR3 here is CASSRDGLEAFF. The CDR3 nucleotides read TGTGCCAGCAGCCGGGACGGTCTTGAGGCTTTCTTT. The chain has TRBV7-9 and TRBJ1-1; the D gene is possibly TRBD1 (5 bases). This CDR3 has 12 residues. CDR1 and CDR2 from the germline V gene are SEHNR and FQNEAQ (reference sequence). The V and J ends lost 5 bases and 11 bases respectively, with 15 bases between them.

This clonotype showed up many times. This chain joins TRBV20-1 and TRBJ1-6; TRBD1 might be the D (6 bases). V was cut by 5 bases and J by 4 bases, with 9 bases left in between. The germline V gene encodes CDR1 DFQATT and CDR2 SNEGSKA (reference sequence). The CDR3 runs 13 residues. DNA for the CDR3: TGCAGTGCTCAGGGGTCTTATAATTCACCCCTCCACTTT. Translated: CSAQGSYNSPLHF.

This clonotype was recorded only once. The chain uses TRBV7-9 and TRBJ1-1; the match to TRBD1 covers 7 bases. Germline V gives CDR1 SEHNR, CDR2 FQNEAQ (reference sequence). The CDR3 extends over 14 amino acids. J was trimmed by 3 bases and V by 4 bases; bases with no gene match: 5. CDR3 region: CASSSTGDHTEAFF. The CDR3 DNA is TGTGCCAGCAGCTCCACAGGGGATCACACTGAAGCTTTCTTT.

The rearrangement links TRBV9 to TRBJ1-1; D ambiguous. Trimming removed 1 base at V and 8 bases at J, with 15 bases between. CDR3 size: 14 residues. In germline, CDR1 is SGDLS, CDR2 YYNGEE. The CDR3 loop is CASSVTGWSYEAFF. CDR3 sequence (DNA): TGTGCCAGCAGCGTAACGGGCTGGTCTTACGAAGCTTTCTTT.

This clonotype was seen many times. J is TRBJ1-1 and V is TRBV5-4; possibly TRBD1 for D (5 bases). CDR1 and CDR2 from the germline V gene are SGHNT and YYREEE (reference sequence). Trimming left V 3 bases short and J 4 bases short, with 16 bases between. This CDR3 is built from 15 residues. The CDR3 nucleotides read TGTGCCAGCAGCTCCCTATTAAGGACAACCACTGAAGCTTTCTTT. The encoded protein is CASSSLLRTTTEAFF.

This clonotype was seen repeatedly, ten times or more. The genes are TRBV21-1 and TRBJ2-3; the table calls TRBD2, which could not be checked here. TRBV21-1 is noted as a pseudogene. The CDR3 length is 18 residues. CDR3 in DNA: TGTGCCAGCAGCAAAGAGGAGGGCCCTGGTACGGGCACAGATACGCAGTATTTT. It translates to CASSKEEGPGTGTDTQYF.

This clonotype was observed a handful of times. This chain joins TRBV9 and TRBJ2-3; 7 bases fit TRBD1. The CDR3 length is 16 residues. Germline values: CDR1 SGDLS, CDR2 YYNGEE. V lost 3 bases to trimming and J lost 8 bases; unmatched junction nucleotides: 15. The chain's CDR3 is CASSAEGSFSGGTQYF. The CDR3 DNA sequence: TGTGCCAGCAGCGCCGAGGGGTCGTTTTCAGGGGGTACGCAGTATTTT.

CDR3 region: CAWTTGLLETQYF. The CDR3 DNA sequence: TGTGCCTGGACGACAGGGTTATTAGAGACCCAGTACTTC. This chain connects TRBV30 to TRBJ2-5; 7 bases align to TRBD1. The V segment lost 4 bases and the J segment 4 bases; nucleotides outside the gene matches: 6. The CDR3 covers 13 residues. In germline, CDR1 is GTSNPN, CDR2 SVGIG (reference sequence). Full variable domain (missing parts from reference TRBV30 and TRBJ2-5): SQTIHQWPATLVQPVGSPLSLECTVEGTSNPNLYWYRQAAGRGLQLLFYSVGIGQISSEVPQNLSASRPQDRQFILSSKKLLLSDSGFYLCAWTTGLLETQYFGPGTRLLVL.

This clonotype came up a few times. The genes are TRBV20-1 and TRBJ1-2, with D hard to call. The CDR3 has 12 amino acids. Germline V gives CDR1 DFQATT, CDR2 SNEGSKA (reference sequence). V was shortened by 0 bases and J by 8 bases, with 10 bases between the two germline ends. CDR3 nucleotide sequence: TGCAGTGCTAGAGATCTGGGAGAGGGCTACACCTTC. The encoded protein is CSARDLGEGYTF.

The chain joins TRBV5-1 to TRBJ1-5, with unresolved D. V was cut by 4 bases and J by 4 bases, with 9 bases left in between. The CDR3 is made up of 13 amino acids. Germline V gene lookup returns CDR1 SGHRS and CDR2 YFSETQ. Here the CDR3 DNA reads TGCGCCAGCAGCCCGGAGGGAAATCAGCCCCAGCATTTT. This sequence encodes CASSPEGNQPQHF.

There are many counts of this clonotype. The CDR3 nucleotides read TGCAGTGCGGACGGCATCTCTGGAAACACCATATATTTT. Amino acid sequence: CSADGISGNTIYF. J is TRBJ1-3 and V is TRBV20-1; no clear D gene. V lost 6 bases, J lost 0 bases, and 9 bases lay in between. Per the germline V gene, CDR1 is DFQATT and CDR2 is SNEGSKA (reference sequence). The CDR3 consists of 13 residues.

The chain uses TRBV11-2 and TRBJ2-7; 7 bases fit TRBD2. The CDR3 is made up of 15 amino acids. V shed 5 bases, J shed 3 bases, and the junction held 10 bases outside the gene matches. From germline, CDR1 is SGHAT and CDR2 FQNNGV. CDR3 amino acids: CASSPQRGMGYEQYF. In nucleotides, the CDR3 is TGTGCCAGCAGCCCGCAGCGGGGAATGGGCTACGAGCAGTACTTC. The variable domain in full, completed from reference TRBV11-2 and TRBJ2-7, reads EAGVAQSPRYKIIEKRQSVAFWCNPISGHATLYWYQQILGQGPKLLIQFQNNGVVDDSQLPKDRFSAERLKGVDSTLKIQPAKLEDSAVYLCASSPQRGMGYEQYFGPGTRLTVT.

The sample holds many counts of this clonotype. The chain joins TRBV6-6 to TRBJ2-3; 8 bases are a match to TRBD1. Germline CDR1 is MNHNY and CDR2 is SVGAGI (reference sequence). This CDR3 has 16 amino acids. Trimming took 5 bases from V and 3 from J; bases not matched to a gene: 10. In nucleotides, the CDR3 is TGTGCCAGCAGTCTCCCGACCAGGGGGCTAACAGATACGCAGTATTTT. It yields the protein CASSLPTRGLTDTQYF.

At least ten counts were recorded for this clonotype. This sequence joins TRBV28 and TRBJ2-7; D not certain. This CDR3 contains 13 residues. Trimming cost V 6 bases and J 4 bases, with 13 bases left between them. Germline CDR1 reads MDHEN; CDR2 reads SYDVKM. This CDR3 is CASRLPVGYEQYF. As DNA, the CDR3 is TGTGCCAGCAGGCTGCCTGTCGGGTACGAGCAGTACTTC.

This clonotype was recorded many times. The rearrangement links TRBV12-3 or TRBV12-4 to TRBJ1-6; TRBD1 might be the D (5 bases). This CDR3 is built from 15 residues. Trimming pared 6 bases from V and 6 bases from J, leaving 15 bases between. The CDR3 nucleotides read TGTGCCAGCAGGAGGGACGGGAGGATTAATTCACCCCTCCACTTT. Protein sequence: CASRRDGRINSPLHF.

This clonotype was picked up a small number of times. The J gene is TRBJ1-6, the V gene TRBV11-3; a weak D match, TRBD1 (5 bases). The germline CDR1 and CDR2 sequences are SGHNT and YENEEA. V gave up 4 bases and J gave up 8 bases, with 33 bases separating them. The CDR3 runs to 21 residues. The chain's CDR3 is CASSSQRGSAVHNKNYSPLHF. The CDR3 bases are TGTGCCAGCAGCTCCCAGAGGGGCAGCGCAGTTCATAATAAGAACTATTCACCCCTCCACTTT.

This clonotype was detected many times. The V gene is TRBV7-9, the J gene TRBJ2-7, with 7 bases fitting TRBD1. The germline CDR1 and CDR2 sequences are SEHNR and FQNEAQ (reference sequence). The CDR3 loop spans 16 amino acids. The ends lost 5 bases at V and 0 bases at J; junction bases unmatched: 10. CDR3 nucleotide sequence: TGTGCCAGCAGCCCCCGGACAGGACAAAACTCCTACGAGCAGTACTTC. Its translation is CASSPRTGQNSYEQYF.

The sample holds many counts of this clonotype. The chain couples TRBV14 to TRBJ2-3; 8 bases are a match to TRBD1. This CDR3 has 13 residues. Germline CDR1 SGHDN, CDR2 FVKESK. With 4 bases clipped from V and 10 bases from J, the junction kept 7 bases outside the gene matches. In DNA form, the CDR3 reads TGTGCCAGCAGCCCGGCTCGACAGGGGTCGCAGTATTTT. Translating it yields CASSPARQGSQYF.

Many counts were recorded for this clonotype. The CDR3: CASSLTRGELFF. CDR3 DNA: TGTGCCAGCAGCTTAACGAGGGGGGAGCTGTTTTTT. The rearrangement links TRBV7-3 to TRBJ2-2; D remains unclear. Germline V gives CDR1 SGHTA, CDR2 FQGTGA. The CDR3 sequence is 12 residues long. The V end was cut by 0 bases, the J end by 8 bases, with 4 bases between.

This clonotype was seen many times. This chain links TRBV18 with TRBJ2-2, with D maybe TRBD1 (6 bases). Germline V gene data show CDR1 as KGHSH and CDR2 as LQKENI. This CDR3 comprises 15 residues. Trimming removed 3 bases from V and 3 bases from J, with 11 bases in between. CDR3 sequence (DNA): TGTGCCAGCTCACCCGGACAGAGCTACACCGGGGAGCTGTTTTTT. This codes for CASSPGQSYTGELFF. The full variable domain, completed using reference TRBV18 and TRBJ2-2, is NAGVMQNPRHLVRRRGQEARLRCSPMKGHSHVYWYRQLPEEGLKFMVYLQKENIIDESGMPKERFSAEFPKEGPSILRIQQVVRGDSAAYFCASSPGQSYTGELFFGEGSRLTVL.

The CDR3 sequence: CASSPAPSGQGRSEQFF. The CDR3, as DNA: TGTGCCAGCTCACCTGCCCCCTCGGGACAGGGGCGTAGTGAGCAGTTCTTC. This chain connects TRBV18 to TRBJ2-1; TRBD1 matches at 10 bases. Unmatched junction bases numbered 14, after V lost 3 bases and J lost 9 bases. The germline V gene has CDR1 KGHSH and CDR2 LQKENI. This CDR3 is built from 17 residues.

There are many counts of this clonotype. The V gene is TRBV19, the J gene TRBJ2-2; D gene unclear. The germline V and J ends were trimmed by 7 bases and 2 bases, with 11 bases remaining between them. The CDR3 consists of 14 residues. Germline lookup yields CDR1 LNHDA and CDR2 SQIVND (reference sequence). For the CDR3, the DNA is TGTGCCAGTAAAAGGCAGGATAACACCGGGGAGCTGTTTTTT. Its protein product is CASKRQDNTGELFF.